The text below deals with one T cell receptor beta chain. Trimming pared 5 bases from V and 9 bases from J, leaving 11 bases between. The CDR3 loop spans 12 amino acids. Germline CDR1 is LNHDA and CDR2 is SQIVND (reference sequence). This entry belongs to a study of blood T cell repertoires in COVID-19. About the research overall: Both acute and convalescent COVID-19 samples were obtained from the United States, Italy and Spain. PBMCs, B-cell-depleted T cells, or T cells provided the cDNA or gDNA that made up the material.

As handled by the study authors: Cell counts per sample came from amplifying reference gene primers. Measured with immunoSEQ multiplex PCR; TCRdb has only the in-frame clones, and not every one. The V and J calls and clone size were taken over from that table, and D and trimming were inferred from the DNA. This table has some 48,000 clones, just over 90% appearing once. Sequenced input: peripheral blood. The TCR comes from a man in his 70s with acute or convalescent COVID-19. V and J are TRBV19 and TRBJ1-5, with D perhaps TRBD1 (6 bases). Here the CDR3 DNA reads TGTGCCAGTAGTTCCACAGGGCCGCCCCAGCATTTT. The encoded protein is CASSSTGPPQHF.